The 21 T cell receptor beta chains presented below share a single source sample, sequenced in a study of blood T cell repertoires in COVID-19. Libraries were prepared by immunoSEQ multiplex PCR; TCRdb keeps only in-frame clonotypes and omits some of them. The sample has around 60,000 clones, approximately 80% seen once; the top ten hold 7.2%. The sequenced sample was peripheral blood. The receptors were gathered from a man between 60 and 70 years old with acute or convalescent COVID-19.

CDR3 bases: TGTGCCAGCTCACCACTGTTGAGGTCCCAAGAGACCCAGTACTTC. Its protein product is CASSPLLRSQETQYF. V and J are TRBV18 and TRBJ2-5; no definite D call. The germline V gene has CDR1 KGHSH and CDR2 LQKENI. The V end lost 1 base, the J end lost 1 base, and 10 bases lay between the germline ends. The length of the CDR3 is 15 residues. Filled out from reference TRBV18 and TRBJ2-5, the complete variable domain reads NAGVMQNPRHLVRRRGQEARLRCSPMKGHSHVYWYRQLPEEGLKFMVYLQKENIIDESGMPKERFSAEFPKEGPSILRIQQVVRGDSAAYFCASSPLLRSQETQYFGPGTRLLVL.

The CDR3 reads CASSFRASGVQETQYF. CDR3 DNA sequence: TGTGCCAGCAGTTTTAGGGCTAGCGGGGTACAAGAGACCCAGTACTTC. The chain has TRBV27 and TRBJ2-5; 9 bases are shared with TRBD2. V shed 3 bases, J shed 2 bases, and the junction held 7 bases outside the gene matches. The CDR3 spans 16 residues. Germline lookup yields CDR1 MNHEY and CDR2 SMNVEV (reference sequence).

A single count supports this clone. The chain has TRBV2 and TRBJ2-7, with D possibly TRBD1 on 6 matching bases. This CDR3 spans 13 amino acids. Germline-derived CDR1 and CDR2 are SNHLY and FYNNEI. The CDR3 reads CACSGDTSYEQYF. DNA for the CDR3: TGTGCATGCTCCGGGGACACCTCCTACGAGCAGTACTTC.

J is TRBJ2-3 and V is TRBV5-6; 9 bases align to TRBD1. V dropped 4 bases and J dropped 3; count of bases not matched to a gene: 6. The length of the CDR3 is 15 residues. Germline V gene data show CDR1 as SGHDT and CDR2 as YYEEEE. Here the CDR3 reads CASSPYRGRTDTQYF. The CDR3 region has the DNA TGTGCCAGCAGCCCCTACAGGGGGCGGACAGATACGCAGTATTTT.

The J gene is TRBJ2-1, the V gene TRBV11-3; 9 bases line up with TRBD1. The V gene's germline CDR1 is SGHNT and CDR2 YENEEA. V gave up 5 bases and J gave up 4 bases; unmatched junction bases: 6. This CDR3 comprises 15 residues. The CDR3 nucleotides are TGTGCCAGCAGCCCCGGGACAGGGAATTACAATGAGCAGTTCTTC. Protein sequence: CASSPGTGNYNEQFF.

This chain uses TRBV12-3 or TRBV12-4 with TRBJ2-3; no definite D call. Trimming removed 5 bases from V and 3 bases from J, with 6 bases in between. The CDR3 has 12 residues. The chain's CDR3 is CASSTITDTQYF. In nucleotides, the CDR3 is TGTGCCAGCAGTACTATAACAGATACGCAGTATTTT.

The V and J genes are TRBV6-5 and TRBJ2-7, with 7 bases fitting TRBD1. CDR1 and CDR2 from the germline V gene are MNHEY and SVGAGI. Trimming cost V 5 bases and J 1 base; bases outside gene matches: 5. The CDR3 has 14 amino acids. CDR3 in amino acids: CASSTGDRSYEQYF. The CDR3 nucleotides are TGTGCCAGCAGTACAGGGGACAGATCCTACGAGCAGTACTTC.

CDR3 in amino acids: CASSFRGVAYNEQFF. DNA of the CDR3: TGTGCCAGCAGCTTCCGGGGGGTCGCCTACAATGAGCAGTTCTTC. This rearrangement joins TRBV13 to TRBJ2-1; the match to TRBD2 covers 7 bases. V was clipped by 3 bases and J by 2 bases; unmatched bases: 4. Germline V lookup: CDR1 PRHDT, CDR2 FYEKMQ (reference sequence). The CDR3 contains 15 residues.

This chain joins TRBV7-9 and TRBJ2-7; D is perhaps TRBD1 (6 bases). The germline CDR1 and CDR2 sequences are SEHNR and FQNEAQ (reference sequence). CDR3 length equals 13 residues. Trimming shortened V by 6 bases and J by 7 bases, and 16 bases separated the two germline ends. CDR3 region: CASRQYREGEQYF. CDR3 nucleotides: TGTGCCAGCAGGCAATACAGGGAAGGGGAGCAGTACTTC.

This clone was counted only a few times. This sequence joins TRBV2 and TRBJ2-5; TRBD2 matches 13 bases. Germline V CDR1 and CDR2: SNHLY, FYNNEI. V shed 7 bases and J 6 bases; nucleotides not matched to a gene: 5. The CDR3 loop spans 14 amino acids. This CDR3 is CASKGLAGLKTQYF. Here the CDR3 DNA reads TGTGCCAGCAAGGGACTAGCGGGGCTTAAGACCCAGTACTTC.

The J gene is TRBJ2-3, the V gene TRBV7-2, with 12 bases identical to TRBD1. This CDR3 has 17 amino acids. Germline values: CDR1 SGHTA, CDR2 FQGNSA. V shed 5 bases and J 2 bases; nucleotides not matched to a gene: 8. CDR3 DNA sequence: TGTGCCAGCAGCATCACCGGGACAGGGGGCAACACAGATACGCAGTATTTT. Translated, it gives CASSITGTGGNTDTQYF.

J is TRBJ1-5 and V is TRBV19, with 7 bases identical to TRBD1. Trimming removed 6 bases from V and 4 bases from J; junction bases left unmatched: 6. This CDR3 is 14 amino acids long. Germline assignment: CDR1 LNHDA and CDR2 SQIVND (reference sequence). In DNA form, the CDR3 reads TGTGCCAGTAGGCTGACAGGGCAAAATCAGCCCCAGCATTTT. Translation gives CASRLTGQNQPQHF. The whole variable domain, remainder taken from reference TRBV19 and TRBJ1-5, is DGGITQSPKYLFRKEGQNVTLSCEQNLNHDAMYWYRQDPGQGLRLIYYSQIVNDFQKGDIAEGYSVSREKKESFPLTVTSAQKNPTAFYLCASRLTGQNQPQHFGDGTRLSIL.

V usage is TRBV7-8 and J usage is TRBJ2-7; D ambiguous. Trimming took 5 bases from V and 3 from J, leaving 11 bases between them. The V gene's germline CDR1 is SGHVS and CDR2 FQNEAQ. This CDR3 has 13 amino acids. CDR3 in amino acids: CASSLTNLYEQYF. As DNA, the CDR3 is TGTGCCAGCAGCCTGACAAATCTCTACGAGCAGTACTTC. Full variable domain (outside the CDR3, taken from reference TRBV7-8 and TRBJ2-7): GAGVSQSPRYKVAKRGQDVALRCDPISGHVSLFWYQQALGQGPEFLTYFQNEAQLDKSGLPSDRFFAERPEGSVSTLKIQRTQQEDSAVYLCASSLTNLYEQYFGPGTRLTVT.

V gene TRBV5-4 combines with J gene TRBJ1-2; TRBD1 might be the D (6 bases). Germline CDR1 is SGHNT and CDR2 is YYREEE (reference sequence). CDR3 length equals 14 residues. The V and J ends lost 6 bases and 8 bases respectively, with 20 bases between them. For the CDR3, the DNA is TGTGCCAGCACCCCGAGCGGGGGGGCATGGGGCTACACCTTC. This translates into CASTPSGGAWGYTF.

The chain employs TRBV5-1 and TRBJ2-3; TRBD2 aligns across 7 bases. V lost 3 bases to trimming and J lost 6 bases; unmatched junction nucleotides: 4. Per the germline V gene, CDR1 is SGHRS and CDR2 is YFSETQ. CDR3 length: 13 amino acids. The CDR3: CASSSVGGDTQYF. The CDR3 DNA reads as TGCGCCAGCAGCTCCGTGGGGGGGGATACGCAGTATTTT.

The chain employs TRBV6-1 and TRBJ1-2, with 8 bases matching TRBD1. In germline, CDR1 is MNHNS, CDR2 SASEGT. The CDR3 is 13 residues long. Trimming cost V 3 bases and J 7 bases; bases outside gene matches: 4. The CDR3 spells CASSDQGAGGYTF. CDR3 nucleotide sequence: TGTGCCAGCAGTGATCAGGGGGCTGGTGGCTACACCTTC.

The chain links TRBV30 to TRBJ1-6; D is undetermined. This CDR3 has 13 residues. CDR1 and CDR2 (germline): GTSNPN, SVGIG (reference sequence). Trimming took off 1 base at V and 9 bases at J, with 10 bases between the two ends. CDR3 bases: TGTGCCTGGAGTGGAGAGAGGGTTTCACCCCTCCACTTT. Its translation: CAWSGERVSPLHF.

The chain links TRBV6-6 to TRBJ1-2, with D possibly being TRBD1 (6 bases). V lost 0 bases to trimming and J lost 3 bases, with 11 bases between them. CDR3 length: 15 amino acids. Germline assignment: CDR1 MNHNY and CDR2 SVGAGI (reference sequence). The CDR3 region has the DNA TGTGCCAGCAGTTACTCCAGGGGCGGCGACTATGGCTACACCTTC. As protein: CASSYSRGGDYGYTF.

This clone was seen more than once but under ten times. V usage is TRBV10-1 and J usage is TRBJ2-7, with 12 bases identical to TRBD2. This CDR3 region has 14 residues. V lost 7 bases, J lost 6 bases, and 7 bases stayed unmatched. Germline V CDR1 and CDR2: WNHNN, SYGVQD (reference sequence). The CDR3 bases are TGCGCCAGCAAAATGACTAGCGGGGGAAGCGAGCAGTACTTC. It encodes CASKMTSGGSEQYF.

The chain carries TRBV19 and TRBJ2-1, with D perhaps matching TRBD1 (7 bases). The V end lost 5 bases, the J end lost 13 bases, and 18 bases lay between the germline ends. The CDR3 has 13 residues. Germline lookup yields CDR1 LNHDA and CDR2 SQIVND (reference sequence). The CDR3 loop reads CASSPRQGGHQFF. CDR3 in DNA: TGTGCCAGTAGTCCCCGACAGGGAGGACATCAGTTCTTC.

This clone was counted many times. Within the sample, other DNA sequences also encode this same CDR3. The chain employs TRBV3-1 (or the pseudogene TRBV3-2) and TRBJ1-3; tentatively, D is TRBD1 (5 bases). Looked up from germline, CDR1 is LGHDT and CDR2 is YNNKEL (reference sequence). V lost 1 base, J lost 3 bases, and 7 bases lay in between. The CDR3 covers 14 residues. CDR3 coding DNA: TGTGCCAGCAGCCAAGGGGGACTTGGAAACACCATATATTTT. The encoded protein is CASSQGGLGNTIYF.